The 23 T cell receptor beta chains given below trace back to one sample, sequenced in a study of shared clonotypes between healthy human individuals. Produced via immunoSEQ multiplex PCR; TCRdb's table is partial and in-frame only. The repertoire consists of a few million clones, with 80% to 95% occurring once and the leading ten covering 0.35% to 0.5%. The sequenced sample was naive CD4+ T cells from PBMCs. Subset denoted: CD45RA+ positively selected. All receptors come from a man aged 18 to 29 in good health. Some clones in this sample may be carry-over from other donors' samples.

The V call is TRBV7-2, the J call TRBJ2-1; D is ambiguous. Germline CDR1 and CDR2: SGHTA and FQGNSA. The V gene lost 1 base and the J gene lost 0 bases, with 7 bases spanning the gap. This CDR3 is built from 15 residues. The CDR3 coding sequence is TGTGCCAGCAGCTTAGTCTGGTCCTCCTACAATGAGCAGTTCTTC. This codes for CASSLVWSSYNEQFF.

About this clone: The sample carries other DNA sequences with the same CDR3. The chain has TRBV29-1 and TRBJ1-2; D uncertain. Trimming left V 4 bases short and J 4 bases short, with 7 bases between. From germline, CDR1 is SQVTM and CDR2 ANQGSEA. The CDR3 spans 11 residues. The CDR3 loop is CSVGDSYGYTF. The CDR3 DNA is TGCAGCGTTGGGGATAGCTATGGCTACACCTTC.

The gene calls are TRBV18 and TRBJ1-1, with D tentatively TRBD1 (6 bases). The CDR3 consists of 15 residues. CDR1 is KGHSH, CDR2 LQKENI, per germline. V lost 4 bases to trimming and J lost 0 bases, with 12 bases between them. CDR3 region: CASSLQQGLNTEAFF. The CDR3 region has the DNA TGTGCCAGCTCACTACAACAGGGTCTGAACACTGAAGCTTTCTTT. The variable domain in full, with the rest retrieved from reference TRBV18 and TRBJ1-1, is NAGVMQNPRHLVRRRGQEARLRCSPMKGHSHVYWYRQLPEEGLKFMVYLQKENIIDESGMPKERFSAEFPKEGPSILRIQQVVRGDSAAYFCASSLQQGLNTEAFFGQGTRLTVV.

The chain joins TRBV5-1 to TRBJ1-1; no clear D. The CDR3 spans 14 residues. Trimming cost V 4 bases and J 1 base, with 11 bases left between them. The germline V gene encodes CDR1 SGHRS and CDR2 YFSETQ. Here the CDR3 DNA reads TGCGCCAGCAGCCGCTCTGGAAAGAACACTGAAGCTTTCTTT. This translates into CASSRSGKNTEAFF.

The V gene is TRBV7-6, the J gene TRBJ2-7; D perhaps matches TRBD2 (6 bases). Germline V gene data show CDR1 as SGHVS and CDR2 as FNYEAQ. CDR3 length: 16 residues. Between the trimmed V and J ends, which lost 5 bases and 2 bases, there was a span of 19 bases. The CDR3: CASSPGGGGPTYEQYF. CDR3 nucleotide sequence: TGTGCCAGCAGCCCCGGTGGGGGAGGCCCCACCTACGAGCAGTACTTC.

The rearrangement uses TRBV28 and TRBJ1-5, with D tentatively TRBD1 (5 bases). Trimming took off 3 bases at V and 5 bases at J, with 26 bases between the two ends. CDR1 and CDR2 from the germline V gene are MDHEN and SYDVKM. This CDR3 has 19 residues. The CDR3 protein is CASSLRGFGVIRLDQPQHF. DNA for the CDR3: TGTGCCAGCAGTTTGCGGGGCTTTGGGGTCATCAGGCTTGATCAGCCCCAGCATTTT.

The rearrangement links TRBV19 to TRBJ1-2; TRBD1 matches 7 bases. Germline trimming cut 3 bases from V and 3 bases from J; bases unmatched to any gene: 7. This CDR3 is built from 15 residues. Germline V gives CDR1 LNHDA, CDR2 SQIVND (reference sequence). DNA for the CDR3: TGTGCCAGTAGTATCTCTGGGACAGACCACTATGGCTACACCTTC. Translation gives CASSISGTDHYGYTF.

The genes are TRBV18 and TRBJ1-2; 9 positions match TRBD1. V trimming: 2 bases; J trimming: 5 bases; junction bases outside the gene matches: 3. The CDR3 runs 14 residues. Germline V gene lookup returns CDR1 KGHSH and CDR2 LQKENI. Written as DNA, the CDR3 is TGTGCCAGCTCACCAACAGGGGGCCGATATGGCTACACCTTC. Protein sequence: CASSPTGGRYGYTF.

DNA of the CDR3: TGTGCCAGTTCCAGCGAGGGCTCCTACGAGCAGTACTTC. It is translated as CASSSEGSYEQYF. The genes are TRBV19 and TRBJ2-7; possible D gene TRBD2, 5 bases. The CDR3 is made up of 13 amino acids. CDR1 and CDR2 (germline): LNHDA, SQIVND (reference sequence). V was cut by 8 bases and J by 0 bases, with 11 bases left in between. The full variable domain, its missing parts supplied by reference TRBV19 and TRBJ2-7, is DGGITQSPKYLFRKEGQNVTLSCEQNLNHDAMYWYRQDPGQGLRLIYYSQIVNDFQKGDIAEGYSVSREKKESFPLTVTSAQKNPTAFYLCASSSEGSYEQYFGPGTRLTVT.

The J gene is TRBJ2-5, the V gene TRBV6-1; D might be TRBD1 or TRBD2, each matching 5 bases. Trimming took off 2 bases at V and 1 base at J, with 17 bases between the two ends. The CDR3 is made up of 17 amino acids. The germline gives CDR1 MNHNS, CDR2 SASEGT. The CDR3 DNA reads TGTGCCAGCAGTGAACGCGTCGCGCGAGGGGCCCAAGAGACCCAGTACTTC. Its protein is CASSERVARGAQETQYF.

This chain connects TRBV18 to TRBJ2-5; TRBD2 agrees at 7 bases. The CDR3 runs 15 residues. With 3 bases clipped from V and 5 bases from J, the junction kept 9 bases outside the gene matches. Germline lookup yields CDR1 KGHSH and CDR2 LQKENI. CDR3 coding DNA: TGTGCCAGCTCACCTGACTTAGCGGGCGGGGAGACCCAGTACTTC. Translation: CASSPDLAGGETQYF.

This clone was recorded once. Other DNA sequences in this sample translate to the same CDR3. The chain links TRBV28 to TRBJ1-2; D is unresolved. Germline CDR1 and CDR2: MDHEN and SYDVKM. V shed 1 base and J shed 4 bases, with 7 bases lying between them. This CDR3 is built from 13 residues. The CDR3 region is CASSLSGFYGYTF. CDR3 bases: TGTGCCAGCAGTTTATCGGGGTTCTATGGCTACACCTTC.

V usage is TRBV7-3 and J usage is TRBJ1-2, with TRBD1 as a possible D gene (6 bases). Trimming took 5 bases from V and 4 from J, leaving 17 bases between them. Per the germline V gene, CDR1 is SGHTA and CDR2 is FQGTGA. This CDR3 contains 15 residues. This chain's CDR3 is CASSGTDRWGYGYTF. For the CDR3, the DNA is TGTGCCAGCAGCGGAACGGACAGATGGGGCTATGGCTACACCTTC. Full variable domain (rest looked up from reference TRBV7-3 and TRBJ1-2): GAGVSQTPSNKVTEKGKYVELRCDPISGHTALYWYRQSLGQGPEFLIYFQGTGAADDSGLPNDRFFAVRPEGSVSTLKIQRTERGDSAVYLCASSGTDRWGYGYTFGSGTRLTVV.

The chain joins TRBV6-1 to TRBJ2-7, with D perhaps assigned TRBD1 or TRBD2 (6 bases each). Germline V gene data show CDR1 as MNHNS and CDR2 as SASEGT. Trimming cost V 8 bases and J 0 bases, with 14 bases left between them. The CDR3 is 14 residues long. In nucleotides, the CDR3 is TGTGCCAGCGCAGGGGACTCGAGCTCCTACGAGCAGTACTTC. Protein: CASAGDSSSYEQYF.

This chain connects TRBV18 to TRBJ2-3; D is ambiguous. The CDR3 runs to 16 residues. Trimming took 3 bases from V and 4 from J, leaving 17 bases between them. Germline assignment: CDR1 KGHSH and CDR2 LQKENI. CDR3 DNA sequence: TGTGCCAGCTCACCTCCCCAGACCTCAGTGCCAGATACGCAGTATTTT. Translated: CASSPPQTSVPDTQYF. The full variable domain, in which reference TRBV18 and TRBJ2-3 provide the parts outside the CDR3, is NAGVMQNPRHLVRRRGQEARLRCSPMKGHSHVYWYRQLPEEGLKFMVYLQKENIIDESGMPKERFSAEFPKEGPSILRIQQVVRGDSAAYFCASSPPQTSVPDTQYFGPGTRLTVL.

The chain carries TRBV5-3 and TRBJ1-4; D is ambiguous. TRBV5-3 is an open reading frame whose function is uncertain. Trimming removed 0 bases from V and 0 bases from J, with 9 bases in between. The CDR3 contains 16 residues. As DNA, the CDR3 is TGTGCCAGAAGCTTGGTGGCAGCCGCAACTAATGAAAAACTGTTTTTT. Protein product: CARSLVAAATNEKLFF.

This chain connects TRBV28 to TRBJ1-4; 7 bases fit TRBD1. Losses at the gene ends were 2 bases for V and 10 bases for J; bases not matched to a gene: 10. Per germline, CDR1 MDHEN and CDR2 SYDVKM. This CDR3 region has 15 residues. The DNA of the CDR3 is TGTGCCAGCAGTTTACGCGACAGGGTGATGGGAAAACTGTTTTTT. Translation: CASSLRDRVMGKLFF.

The chain has TRBV18 and TRBJ1-3; no definite D call. Trimming left V 3 bases short and J 5 bases short, with 11 bases between. CDR1 is KGHSH and CDR2 is LQKENI in the germline V gene. This CDR3 spans 14 amino acids. CDR3 region: CASSPDKGRNTIYF. The CDR3 coding sequence is TGTGCCAGCTCACCTGACAAGGGCCGAAACACCATATATTTT.

The chain carries TRBV4-2 and TRBJ2-1, with TRBD2 identical over 8 bases. The length of the CDR3 is 17 residues. Germline V gives CDR1 LGHNA, CDR2 YNFKEQ. The V gene end was trimmed by 4 bases and the J gene end by 0 bases; junction bases not matched to a gene: 8. CDR3 in amino acids: CASSPGVAGNSYNEQFF. CDR3 nucleotide sequence: TGTGCCAGCAGCCCCGGGGTAGCGGGGAACTCCTACAATGAGCAGTTCTTC.

J is TRBJ1-1 and V is TRBV7-6; 7 bases map to TRBD1. This CDR3 comprises 15 residues. V trimming: 1 base; J trimming: 5 bases; junction bases outside the gene matches: 7. Germline V lookup: CDR1 SGHVS, CDR2 FNYEAQ. The CDR3 loop is CASSLGQGRWTEAFF. The DNA for the CDR3 is TGTGCCAGCAGCTTAGGACAGGGAAGGTGGACTGAAGCTTTCTTT.

This chain connects TRBV6-1 to TRBJ1-2, with TRBD1 matching 8 bases. This CDR3 is 15 amino acids long. The junction had 9 bases not matched to a gene; V was cut back by 1 base and J by 8 bases. CDR1 MNHNS and CDR2 SASEGT come from the germline V gene. CDR3 amino acids: CASSEGEYRGDGYTF. In DNA, the CDR3 is TGTGCCAGCAGTGAAGGAGAGTACAGGGGGGACGGCTACACCTTC.

CDR3: CASSGTGQYTEAFF. The CDR3 DNA reads TGCGCCAGCAGCGGGACGGGACAGTACACTGAAGCTTTCTTT. The rearrangement uses TRBV5-1 and TRBJ1-1; TRBD1 matches at 7 bases. Germline assignment: CDR1 SGHRS and CDR2 YFSETQ. V lost 4 bases to trimming and J lost 3 bases; unmatched junction nucleotides: 6. The CDR3 covers 14 residues.

This sequence joins TRBV14 and TRBJ2-7, with a weak D call TRBD2 (5 bases). Trimming shortened V by 4 bases and J by 5 bases, and 15 bases separated the two germline ends. This CDR3 region has 14 residues. Germline V gives CDR1 SGHDN, CDR2 FVKESK. The chain's CDR3 is CASSLRLRGHEQYF. CDR3 DNA: TGTGCCAGCAGCCTCCGCCTCCGGGGTCACGAGCAGTACTTC.